Listed here is a single T cell receptor (beta chain). The read finishes 3 residues shy of the CDR3 end, and the germline J gene is used to complete it. With 4 bases clipped from V and 3 bases from J, the junction kept 3 bases outside the gene matches. Germline lookup yields CDR1 DFQATT and CDR2 SNEGSKA (reference sequence). The length of the CDR3 is 12 residues. Libraries were prepared by immunoSEQ multiplex PCR; TCRdb keeps only in-frame clonotypes and omits some of them. The sample table sets out under 40,000 clones. The data stem from a study of T cells in women clearing cervical HPV infection. The chain joins TRBV20-1 to TRBJ2-7; 7 bases line up with TRBD1. Sequenced input: blood buffy coat. The sequence came from a woman between 18 and 75 years old with a cervical HPV16 infection that either progressed to CIN3+ or cleared (not recorded which). The CDR3: CSAIGQDYEQYF. The DNA read from the CDR3 is TGCAGTGCTATAGGACAGGACTACGAG.